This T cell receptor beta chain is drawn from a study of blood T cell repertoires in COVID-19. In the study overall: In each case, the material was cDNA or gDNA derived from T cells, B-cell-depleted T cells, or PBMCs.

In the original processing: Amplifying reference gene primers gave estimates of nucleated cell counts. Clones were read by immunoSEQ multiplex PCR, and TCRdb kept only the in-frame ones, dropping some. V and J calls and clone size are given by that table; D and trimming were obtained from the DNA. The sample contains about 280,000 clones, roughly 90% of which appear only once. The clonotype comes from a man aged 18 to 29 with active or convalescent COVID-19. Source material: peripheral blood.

The CDR3 DNA reads TGTGCCAGCAGCCAAGAAACCACAGGGGCTAACTATGGCTACACCTTC. It codes for CASSQETTGANYGYTF. This chain links TRBV14 with TRBJ1-2, with 7 bases that match TRBD1. CDR1 and CDR2 (germline): SGHDN, FVKESK. This CDR3 region has 16 residues. V lost 0 bases, J lost 0 bases, and 4 bases stayed unmatched.